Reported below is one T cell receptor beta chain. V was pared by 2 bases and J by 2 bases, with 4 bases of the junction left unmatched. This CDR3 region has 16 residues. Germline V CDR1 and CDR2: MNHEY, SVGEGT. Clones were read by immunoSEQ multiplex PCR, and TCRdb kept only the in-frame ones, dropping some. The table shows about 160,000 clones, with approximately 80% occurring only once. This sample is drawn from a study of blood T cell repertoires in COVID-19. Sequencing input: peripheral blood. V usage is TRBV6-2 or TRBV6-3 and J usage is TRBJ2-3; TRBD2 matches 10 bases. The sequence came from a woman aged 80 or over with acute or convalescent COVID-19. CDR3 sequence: CASSYPGLADTDTQYF. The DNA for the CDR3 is TGTGCCAGCAGTTACCCCGGACTAGCGGACACAGATACGCAGTATTTT.